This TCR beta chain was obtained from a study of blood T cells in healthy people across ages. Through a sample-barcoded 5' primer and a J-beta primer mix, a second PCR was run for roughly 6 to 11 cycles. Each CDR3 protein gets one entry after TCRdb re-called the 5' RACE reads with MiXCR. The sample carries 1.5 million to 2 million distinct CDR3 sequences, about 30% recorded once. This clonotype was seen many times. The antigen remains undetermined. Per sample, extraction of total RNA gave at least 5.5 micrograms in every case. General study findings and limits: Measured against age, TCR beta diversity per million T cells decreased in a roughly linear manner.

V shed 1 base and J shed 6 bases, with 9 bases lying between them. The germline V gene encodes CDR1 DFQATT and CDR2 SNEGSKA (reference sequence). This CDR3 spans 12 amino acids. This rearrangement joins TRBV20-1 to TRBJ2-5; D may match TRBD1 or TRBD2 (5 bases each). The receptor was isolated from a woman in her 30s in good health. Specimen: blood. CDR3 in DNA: TGCAGTGCTAGAGCGGGGCCGCAGACCCAGTACTTC. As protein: CSARAGPQTQYF.